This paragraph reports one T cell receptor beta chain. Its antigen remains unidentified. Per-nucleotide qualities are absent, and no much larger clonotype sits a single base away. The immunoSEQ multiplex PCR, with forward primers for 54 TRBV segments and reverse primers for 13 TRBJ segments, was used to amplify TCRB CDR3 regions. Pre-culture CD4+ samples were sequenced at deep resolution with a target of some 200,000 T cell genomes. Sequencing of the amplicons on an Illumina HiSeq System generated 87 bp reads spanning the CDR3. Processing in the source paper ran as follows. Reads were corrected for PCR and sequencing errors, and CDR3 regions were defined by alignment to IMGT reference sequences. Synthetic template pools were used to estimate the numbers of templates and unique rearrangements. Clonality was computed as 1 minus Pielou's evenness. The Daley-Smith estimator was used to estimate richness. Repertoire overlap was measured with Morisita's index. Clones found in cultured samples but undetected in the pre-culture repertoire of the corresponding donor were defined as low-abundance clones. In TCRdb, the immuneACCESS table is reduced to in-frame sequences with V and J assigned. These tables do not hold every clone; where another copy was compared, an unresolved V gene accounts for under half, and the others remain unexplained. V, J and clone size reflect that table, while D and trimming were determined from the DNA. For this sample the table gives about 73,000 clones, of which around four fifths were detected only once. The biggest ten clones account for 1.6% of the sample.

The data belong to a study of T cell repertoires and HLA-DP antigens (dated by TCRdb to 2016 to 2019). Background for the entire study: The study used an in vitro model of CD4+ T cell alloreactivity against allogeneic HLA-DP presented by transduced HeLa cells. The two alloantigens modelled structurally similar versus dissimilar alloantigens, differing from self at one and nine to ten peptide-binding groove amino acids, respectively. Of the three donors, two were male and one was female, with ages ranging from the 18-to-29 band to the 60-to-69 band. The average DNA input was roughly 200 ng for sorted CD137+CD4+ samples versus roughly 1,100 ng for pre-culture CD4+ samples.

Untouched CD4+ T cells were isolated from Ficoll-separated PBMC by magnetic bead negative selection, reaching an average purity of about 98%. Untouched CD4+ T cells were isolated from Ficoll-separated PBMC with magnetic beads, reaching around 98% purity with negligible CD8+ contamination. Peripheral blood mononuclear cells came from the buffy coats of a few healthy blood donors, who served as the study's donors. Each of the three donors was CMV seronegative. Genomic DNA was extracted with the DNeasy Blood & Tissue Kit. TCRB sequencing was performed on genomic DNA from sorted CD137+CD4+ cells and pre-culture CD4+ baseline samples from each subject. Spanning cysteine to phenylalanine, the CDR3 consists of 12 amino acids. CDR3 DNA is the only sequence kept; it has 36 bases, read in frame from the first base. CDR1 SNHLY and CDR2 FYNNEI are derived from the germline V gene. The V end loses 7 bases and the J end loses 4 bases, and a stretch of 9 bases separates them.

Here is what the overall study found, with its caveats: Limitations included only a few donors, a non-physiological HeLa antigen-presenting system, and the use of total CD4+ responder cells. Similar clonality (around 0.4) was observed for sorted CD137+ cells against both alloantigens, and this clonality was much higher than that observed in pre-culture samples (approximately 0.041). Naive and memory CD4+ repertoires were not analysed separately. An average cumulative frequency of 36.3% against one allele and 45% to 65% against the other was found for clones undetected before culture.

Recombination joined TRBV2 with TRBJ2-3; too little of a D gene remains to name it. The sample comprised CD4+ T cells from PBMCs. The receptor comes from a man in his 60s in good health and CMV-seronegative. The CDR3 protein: CASTSIADTQYF. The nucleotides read TGTGCCAGCACGTCTATAGCAGATACGCAGTATTTT. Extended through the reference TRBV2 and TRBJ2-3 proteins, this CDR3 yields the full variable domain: EPEVTQTPSHQVTQMGQEVILRCVPISNHLYFYWYRQILGQKVEFLVSFYNNEISEKSEIFDDQFSVERPDGSNFTLKIRSTKLEDSAMYFCASTSIADTQYFGPGTRLTVL.